This TCR beta chain was captured in a study of CXCR3-negative and CXCR3-positive naive CD8 T cells (dated by TCRdb to the late 2010s). Looking at the study overall: In total, approximately 130 million TRB reads were obtained, corresponding to roughly 1.5 +/- 0.3 million reads per library. Diversity and physicochemical repertoire analyses were performed on around ten donors pooled from two independent experiments. The TRBV-TRBJ cluster analysis covered naive subsets from roughly five donors and memory cells from 3 donors. Beyond this particular receptor, the publication reports: Repertoire diversity was comparably high in both naive subsets but much lower in memory CD8+ T cells. Naive CXCR3-negative and CXCR3-positive cells from the same donor showed similar TRBV-TRBJ usage, whereas memory cells showed distinct patterns. TRB CDR3s from CXCR3-positive naive cells showed higher hydrophobicity (lower Kidera factor 4), lower energy, and higher strength and volume indices than CXCR3-negative naive cells. Because surface CD5, which has been linked to self-reactivity in mice, was comparable between naive subsets, TCR interaction strength was also inferred from TRB CDR3 physicochemical properties. Freshly isolated PBMCs were used for most assays because CXCR3 expression went down partially after cryopreservation.

The sequencer was a NextSeq 550. The Human TCR Profiling Kit (MiLaboratory) was used to make UMI-labeled 5' RACE TRB cDNA libraries. The full amount of extracted RNA was used for cDNA synthesis, and the full amount of resulting cDNA was used for PCR amplification. Libraries were prepared in parallel with an identical number of PCR cycles. On the study's bioinformatics: About 53,000 +/- 9,400 unique UMI-labeled TRB cDNA molecules per library were extracted with MIGEC and MiXCR, with at least two reads per UMI required. Each library averaged about 40,000 +/- 10,000 functional in-frame TRB CDR3 nucleotide clonotypes without stop codons. After downsampling to 5000 UMI-labeled TRB molecules per sample, diversity metrics, including normalized Shannon-Wiener and Chao1, were computed in VDJtools. VDJtools was used to calculate clonotype-size-weighted physicochemical properties of the central five CDR3 residues, namely interaction energy, strength, volume and Kidera factor 4. TCRdb reprocessed the public reads and reports one entry per CDR3 protein sequence, without DNA. The V and J calls reflect TCRdb's pipeline rather than the authors' work. The data table for this sample lists tens of thousands of distinct CDR3 sequences. The ten biggest clones cover almost 0.55% of the sample.

Note on this clonotype: Its antigen is not yet known.

Per the germline V gene, SQVTM is the CDR1 and ANQGSEA is the CDR2. Its CDR3 holds 16 amino acids, cysteine through phenylalanine. The DNA is not on file. For each CD8+ T cell subset, flow sorting was done in triplicate, and around 300,000 cells per subset went directly into RLT lysis buffer. Naive CD8+ T cells were defined stringently as CD45RO-CCR7+CD27+CD95- to exclude memory contaminants. Standard density gradient centrifugation was used to isolate peripheral blood mononuclear cells from buffy coats. Naive CXCR3-negative and CXCR3-positive CD8+ T cells were flow-sorted using a FACSAria III. An RNeasy Mini Kit was used to extract total RNA from the sorted cells.

The material sequenced was naive CXCR3+ CD8+ T cells from blood. The cell subset or site label corresponds to: CD45RO-CCR7+CD27+CD95- naive CD8+ T cells expressing CXCR3 (TNR3+). This receptor chain uses TRBV29-1 and TRBJ2-1; TCRdb proposes TRBD2, but this gene call is untestable without DNA. The source is a human donor in good health. Some clones in this sample may be carry-over from other donors' samples. CDR3 sequence: CSGAISGLAPYNEQFF.